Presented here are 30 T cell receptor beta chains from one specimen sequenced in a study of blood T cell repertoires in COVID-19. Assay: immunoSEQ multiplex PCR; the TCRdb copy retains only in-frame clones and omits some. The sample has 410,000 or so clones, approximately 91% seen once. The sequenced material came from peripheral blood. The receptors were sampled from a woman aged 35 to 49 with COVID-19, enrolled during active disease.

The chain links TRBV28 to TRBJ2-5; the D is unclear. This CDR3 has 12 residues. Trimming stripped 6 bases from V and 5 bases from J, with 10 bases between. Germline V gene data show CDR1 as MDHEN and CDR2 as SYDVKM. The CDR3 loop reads CASSPSRETQYF. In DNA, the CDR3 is TGTGCCAGCAGCCCGAGTCGGGAGACCCAGTACTTC.

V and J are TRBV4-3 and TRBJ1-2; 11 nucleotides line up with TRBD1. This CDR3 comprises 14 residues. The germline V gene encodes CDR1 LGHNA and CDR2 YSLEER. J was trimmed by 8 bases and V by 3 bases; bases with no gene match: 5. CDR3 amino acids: CASSQDRGQPGYTF. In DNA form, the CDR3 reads TGCGCCAGCAGCCAGGACAGGGGGCAACCGGGCTACACCTTC.

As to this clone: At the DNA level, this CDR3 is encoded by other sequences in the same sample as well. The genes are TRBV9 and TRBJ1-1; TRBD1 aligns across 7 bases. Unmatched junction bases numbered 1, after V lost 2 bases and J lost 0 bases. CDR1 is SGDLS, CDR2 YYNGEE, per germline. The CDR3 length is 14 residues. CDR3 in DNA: TGTGCCAGCAGCGTGGGACAGCTGAACACTGAAGCTTTCTTT. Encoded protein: CASSVGQLNTEAFF.

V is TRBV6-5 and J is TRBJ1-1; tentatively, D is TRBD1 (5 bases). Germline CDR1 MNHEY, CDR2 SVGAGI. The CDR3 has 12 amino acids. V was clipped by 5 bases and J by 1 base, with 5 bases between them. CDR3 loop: CASSQGNTEAFF. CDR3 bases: TGTGCCAGCAGTCAGGGGAACACTGAAGCTTTCTTT.

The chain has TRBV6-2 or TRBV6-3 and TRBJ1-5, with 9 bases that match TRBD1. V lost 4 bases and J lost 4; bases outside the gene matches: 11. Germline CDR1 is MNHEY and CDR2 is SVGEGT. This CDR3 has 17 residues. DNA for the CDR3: TGTGCCAGCAGTTTCGCCGGGACAGGGCCCTTAAATCAGCCCCAGCATTTT. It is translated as CASSFAGTGPLNQPQHF.

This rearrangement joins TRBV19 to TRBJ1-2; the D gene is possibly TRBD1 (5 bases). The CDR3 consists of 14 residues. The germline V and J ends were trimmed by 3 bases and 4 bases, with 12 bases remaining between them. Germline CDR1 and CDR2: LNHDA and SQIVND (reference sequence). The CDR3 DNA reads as TGTGCCAGTAGTATTAGGACAAGACCCTATGGCTACACCTTC. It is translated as CASSIRTRPYGYTF.

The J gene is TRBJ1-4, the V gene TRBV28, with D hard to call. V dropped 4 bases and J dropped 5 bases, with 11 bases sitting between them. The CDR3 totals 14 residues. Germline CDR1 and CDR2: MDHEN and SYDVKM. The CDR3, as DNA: TGTGCCAGCAGTTCCCCAGTCCTGAATGAAAAACTGTTTTTT. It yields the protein CASSSPVLNEKLFF.

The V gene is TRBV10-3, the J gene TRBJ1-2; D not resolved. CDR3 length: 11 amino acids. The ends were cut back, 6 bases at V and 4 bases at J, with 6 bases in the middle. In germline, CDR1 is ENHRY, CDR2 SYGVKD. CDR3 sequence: CAISTSYGYTF. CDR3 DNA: TGTGCCATCAGCACAAGCTATGGCTACACCTTC.

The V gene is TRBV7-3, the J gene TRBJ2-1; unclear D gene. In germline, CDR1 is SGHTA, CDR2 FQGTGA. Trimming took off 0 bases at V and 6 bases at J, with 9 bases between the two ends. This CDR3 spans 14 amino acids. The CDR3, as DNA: TGTGCCAGCAGCTTAACGGGCTATTCCAATGAGCAGTTCTTC. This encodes CASSLTGYSNEQFF.

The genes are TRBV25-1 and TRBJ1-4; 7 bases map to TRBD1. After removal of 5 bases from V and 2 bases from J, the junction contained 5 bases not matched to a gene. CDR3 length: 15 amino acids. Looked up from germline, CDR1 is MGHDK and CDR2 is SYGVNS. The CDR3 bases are TGTGCCAGCAGTAGGCTCAGGGGGACTAATGAAAAACTGTTTTTT. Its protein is CASSRLRGTNEKLFF.

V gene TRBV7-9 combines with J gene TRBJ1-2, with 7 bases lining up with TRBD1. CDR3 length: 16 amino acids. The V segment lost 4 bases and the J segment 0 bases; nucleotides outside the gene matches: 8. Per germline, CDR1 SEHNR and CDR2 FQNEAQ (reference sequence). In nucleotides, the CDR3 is TGTGCCAGCAGCTCCGAGAGACAGGGAACTAACTATGGCTACACCTTC. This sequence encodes CASSSERQGTNYGYTF.

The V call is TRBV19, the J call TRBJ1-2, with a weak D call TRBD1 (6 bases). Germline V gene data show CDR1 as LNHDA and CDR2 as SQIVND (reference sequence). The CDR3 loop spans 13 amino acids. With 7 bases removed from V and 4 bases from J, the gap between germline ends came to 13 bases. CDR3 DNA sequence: TGTGCCAGTACCAAAGGACAGTTCTATGGCTACACCTTC. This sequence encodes CASTKGQFYGYTF.

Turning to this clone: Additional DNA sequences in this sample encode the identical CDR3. The CDR3 loop is CSVERQGKETQYF. CDR3 DNA sequence: TGCAGCGTTGAACGACAGGGAAAAGAGACCCAGTACTTC. This chain links TRBV29-1 with TRBJ2-5; TRBD1 aligns across 7 bases. The CDR3 covers 13 residues. Germline values: CDR1 SQVTM, CDR2 ANQGSEA. V lost 2 bases, J lost 3 bases, and 3 bases stayed unmatched.

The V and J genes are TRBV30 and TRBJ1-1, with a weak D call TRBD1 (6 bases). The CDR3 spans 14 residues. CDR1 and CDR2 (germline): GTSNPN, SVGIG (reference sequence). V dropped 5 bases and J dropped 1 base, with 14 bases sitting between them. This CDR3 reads CAWVEQGRNTEAFF. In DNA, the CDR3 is TGTGCCTGGGTGGAACAGGGAAGGAACACTGAAGCTTTCTTT.

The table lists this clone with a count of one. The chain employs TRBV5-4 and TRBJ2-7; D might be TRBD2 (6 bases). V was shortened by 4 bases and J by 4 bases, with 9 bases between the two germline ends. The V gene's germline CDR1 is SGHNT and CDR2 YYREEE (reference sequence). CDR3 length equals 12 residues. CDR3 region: CASSRDFYEQYF. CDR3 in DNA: TGTGCCAGCAGCAGGGACTTTTACGAGCAGTACTTC.

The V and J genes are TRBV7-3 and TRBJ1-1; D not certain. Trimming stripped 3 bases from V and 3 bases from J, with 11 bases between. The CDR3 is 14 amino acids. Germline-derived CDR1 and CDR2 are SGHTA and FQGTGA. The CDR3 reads CASSLSFRDTEAFF. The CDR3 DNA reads TGTGCCAGCAGCTTGTCGTTCCGGGACACTGAAGCTTTCTTT.

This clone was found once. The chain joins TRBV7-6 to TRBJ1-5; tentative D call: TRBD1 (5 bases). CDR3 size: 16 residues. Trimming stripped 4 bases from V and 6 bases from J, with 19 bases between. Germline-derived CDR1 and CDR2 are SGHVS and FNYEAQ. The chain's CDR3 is CASSSLAGMGGQPQHF. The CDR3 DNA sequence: TGTGCCAGCAGCTCCTTAGCAGGGATGGGGGGTCAGCCCCAGCATTTT.

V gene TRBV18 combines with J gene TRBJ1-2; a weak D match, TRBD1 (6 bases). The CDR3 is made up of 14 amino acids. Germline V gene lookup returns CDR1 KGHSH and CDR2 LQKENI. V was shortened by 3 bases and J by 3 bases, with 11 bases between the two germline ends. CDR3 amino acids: CASSPSQGHYGYTF. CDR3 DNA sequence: TGTGCCAGCTCACCTTCCCAGGGGCACTATGGCTACACCTTC.

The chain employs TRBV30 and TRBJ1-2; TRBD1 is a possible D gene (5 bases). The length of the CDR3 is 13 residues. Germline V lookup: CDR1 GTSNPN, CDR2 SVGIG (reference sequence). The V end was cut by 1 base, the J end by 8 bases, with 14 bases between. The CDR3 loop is CAWSGGQAGGYTF. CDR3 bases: TGTGCCTGGAGTGGGGGCCAGGCAGGAGGCTACACCTTC. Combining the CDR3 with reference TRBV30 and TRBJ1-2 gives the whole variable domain SQTIHQWPATLVQPVGSPLSLECTVEGTSNPNLYWYRQAAGRGLQLLFYSVGIGQISSEVPQNLSASRPQDRQFILSSKKLLLSDSGFYLCAWSGGQAGGYTFGSGTRLTVV.

The CDR3 bases are TGTGCCAGCAGTCCCTTGACAGGGGTTAGTCAGCCCCAGCATTTT. This sequence encodes CASSPLTGVSQPQHF. The chain employs TRBV27 and TRBJ1-5, with 8 bases lining up with TRBD1. Germline lookup yields CDR1 MNHEY and CDR2 SMNVEV (reference sequence). This CDR3 is built from 15 residues. With V trimmed by 5 bases and J by 6 bases, 9 bases remained unmatched.

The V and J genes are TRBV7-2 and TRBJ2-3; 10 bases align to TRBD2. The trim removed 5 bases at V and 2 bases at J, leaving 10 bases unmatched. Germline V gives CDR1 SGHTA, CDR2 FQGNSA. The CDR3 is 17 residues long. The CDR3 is CASSTGLARAYTDTQYF. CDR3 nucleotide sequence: TGTGCCAGCAGCACGGGACTAGCGCGAGCTTACACAGATACGCAGTATTTT.

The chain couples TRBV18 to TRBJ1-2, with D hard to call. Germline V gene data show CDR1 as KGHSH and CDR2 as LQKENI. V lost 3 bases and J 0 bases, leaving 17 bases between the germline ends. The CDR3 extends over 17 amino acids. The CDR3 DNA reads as TGTGCCAGCTCACCGGAGGTCTCGGTCAATGCTAACTATGGCTACACCTTC. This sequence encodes CASSPEVSVNANYGYTF. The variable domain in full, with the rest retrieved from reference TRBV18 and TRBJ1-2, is NAGVMQNPRHLVRRRGQEARLRCSPMKGHSHVYWYRQLPEEGLKFMVYLQKENIIDESGMPKERFSAEFPKEGPSILRIQQVVRGDSAAYFCASSPEVSVNANYGYTFGSGTRLTVV.

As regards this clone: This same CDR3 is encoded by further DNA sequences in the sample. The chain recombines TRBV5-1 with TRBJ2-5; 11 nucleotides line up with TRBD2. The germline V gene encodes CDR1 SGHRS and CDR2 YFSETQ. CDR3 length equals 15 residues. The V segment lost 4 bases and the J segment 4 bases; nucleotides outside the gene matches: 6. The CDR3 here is CASSLGLAGGETQYF. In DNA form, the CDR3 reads TGCGCCAGCAGCCTGGGGCTAGCGGGAGGAGAGACCCAGTACTTC.

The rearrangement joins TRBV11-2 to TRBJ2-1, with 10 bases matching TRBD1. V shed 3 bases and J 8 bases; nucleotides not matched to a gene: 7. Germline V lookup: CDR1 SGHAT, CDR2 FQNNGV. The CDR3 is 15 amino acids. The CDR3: CASSFPGQGIDEQFF. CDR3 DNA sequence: TGTGCCAGCAGCTTCCCGGGACAGGGGATCGATGAGCAGTTCTTC.

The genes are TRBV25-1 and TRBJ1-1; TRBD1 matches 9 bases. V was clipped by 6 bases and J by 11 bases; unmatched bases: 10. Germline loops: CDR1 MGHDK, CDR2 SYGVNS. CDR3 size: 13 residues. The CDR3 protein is CASSVPGQGEAFF. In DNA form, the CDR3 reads TGTGCCAGCAGCGTCCCGGGACAGGGTGAGGCTTTCTTT.

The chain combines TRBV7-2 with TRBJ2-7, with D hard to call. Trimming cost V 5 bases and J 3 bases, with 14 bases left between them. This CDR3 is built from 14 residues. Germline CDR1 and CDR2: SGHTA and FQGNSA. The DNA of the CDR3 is TGTGCCAGCAGCCCCTGGTACCCAGACTACGAGCAGTACTTC. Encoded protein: CASSPWYPDYEQYF.

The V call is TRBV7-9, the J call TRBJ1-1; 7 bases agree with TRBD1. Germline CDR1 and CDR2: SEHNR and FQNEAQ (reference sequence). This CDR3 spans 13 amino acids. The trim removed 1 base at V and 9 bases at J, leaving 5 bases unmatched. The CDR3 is CASSLVQGVQAFF. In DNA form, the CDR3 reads TGTGCCAGCAGCTTAGTCCAGGGGGTGCAAGCTTTCTTT. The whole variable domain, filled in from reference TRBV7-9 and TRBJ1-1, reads DTGVSQNPRHKITKRGQNVTFRCDPISEHNRLYWYRQTLGQGPEFLTYFQNEAQLEKSRLLSDRFSAERPKGSFSTLEIQRTEQGDSAMYLCASSLVQGVQAFFGQGTRLTVV.

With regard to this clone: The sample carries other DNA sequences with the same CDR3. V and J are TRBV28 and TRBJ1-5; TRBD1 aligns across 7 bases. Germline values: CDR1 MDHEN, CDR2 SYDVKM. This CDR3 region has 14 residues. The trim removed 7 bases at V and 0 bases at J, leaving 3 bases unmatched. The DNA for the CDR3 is TGTGCCAGCAAGAGGGACAGTAGCAATCAGCCCCAGCATTTT. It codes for CASKRDSSNQPQHF. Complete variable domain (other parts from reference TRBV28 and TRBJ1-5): DVKVTQSSRYLVKRTGEKVFLECVQDMDHENMFWYRQDPGLGLRLIYFSYDVKMKEKGDIPEGYSVSREKKERFSLILESASTNQTSMYLCASKRDSSNQPQHFGDGTRLSIL.

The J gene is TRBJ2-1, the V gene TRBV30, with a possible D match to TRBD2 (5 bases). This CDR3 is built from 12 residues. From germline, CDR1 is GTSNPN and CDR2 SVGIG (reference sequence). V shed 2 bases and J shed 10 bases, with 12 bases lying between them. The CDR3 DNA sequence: TGTGCCTGGAGTCCGGGATCCTGGGAGCAGTTCTTC. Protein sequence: CAWSPGSWEQFF.

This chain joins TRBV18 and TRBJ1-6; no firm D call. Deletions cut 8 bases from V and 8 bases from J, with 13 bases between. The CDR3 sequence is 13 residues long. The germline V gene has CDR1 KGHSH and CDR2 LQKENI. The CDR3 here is CASNNGRDSPLHF. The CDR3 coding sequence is TGTGCCAGCAACAACGGGAGGGATTCACCCCTCCACTTT.